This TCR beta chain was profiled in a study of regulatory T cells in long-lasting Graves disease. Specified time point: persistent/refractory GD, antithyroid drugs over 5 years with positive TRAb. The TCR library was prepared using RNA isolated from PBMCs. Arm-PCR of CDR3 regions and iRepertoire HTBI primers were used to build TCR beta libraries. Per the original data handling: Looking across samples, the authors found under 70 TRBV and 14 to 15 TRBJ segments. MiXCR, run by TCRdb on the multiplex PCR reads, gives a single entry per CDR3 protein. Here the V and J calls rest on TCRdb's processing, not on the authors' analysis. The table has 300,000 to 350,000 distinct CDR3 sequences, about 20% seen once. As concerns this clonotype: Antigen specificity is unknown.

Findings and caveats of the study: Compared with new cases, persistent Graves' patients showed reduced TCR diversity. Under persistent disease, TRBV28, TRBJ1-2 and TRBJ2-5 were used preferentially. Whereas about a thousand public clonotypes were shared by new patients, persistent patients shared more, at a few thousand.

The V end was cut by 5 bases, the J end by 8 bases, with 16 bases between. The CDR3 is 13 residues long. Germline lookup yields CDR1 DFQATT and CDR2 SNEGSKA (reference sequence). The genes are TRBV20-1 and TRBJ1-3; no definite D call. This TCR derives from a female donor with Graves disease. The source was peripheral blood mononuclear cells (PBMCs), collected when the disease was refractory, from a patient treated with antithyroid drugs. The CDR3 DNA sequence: TGCAGTGCTGAAGTTAGACTTCACGACACCATATATTTT. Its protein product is CSAEVRLHDTIYF.